This paragraph covers one T cell receptor (beta chain) sequence. This record belongs to a study of control samples from healthy donors and cancer patients. Germline V gene sequence: CDR1 SGHTA, CDR2 FQGTGA. The CDR3 length is 14 residues. The V end was cut by 5 bases, the J end by 3 bases, with 13 bases between. Measured with immunoSEQ multiplex PCR; TCRdb has only the in-frame clones, and not every one. Counted here are tens of thousands of clones, roughly 94% occurring once; the ten biggest clones make up roughly 4%. The sequenced sample was blood. This clonotype was sampled from a man aged 25-45 years in good health. The chain has TRBV7-3 and TRBJ1-2; maybe TRBD1 (6 bases). CDR3 in DNA: TGTGCCAGCAGCGCTGGACAGACCGACTATGGCTACACCTTC. It codes for CASSAGQTDYGYTF. Complete variable domain (other parts from reference TRBV7-3 and TRBJ1-2): GAGVSQTPSNKVTEKGKYVELRCDPISGHTALYWYRQSLGQGPEFLIYFQGTGAADDSGLPNDRFFAVRPEGSVSTLKIQRTERGDSAVYLCASSAGQTDYGYTFGSGTRLTVV.